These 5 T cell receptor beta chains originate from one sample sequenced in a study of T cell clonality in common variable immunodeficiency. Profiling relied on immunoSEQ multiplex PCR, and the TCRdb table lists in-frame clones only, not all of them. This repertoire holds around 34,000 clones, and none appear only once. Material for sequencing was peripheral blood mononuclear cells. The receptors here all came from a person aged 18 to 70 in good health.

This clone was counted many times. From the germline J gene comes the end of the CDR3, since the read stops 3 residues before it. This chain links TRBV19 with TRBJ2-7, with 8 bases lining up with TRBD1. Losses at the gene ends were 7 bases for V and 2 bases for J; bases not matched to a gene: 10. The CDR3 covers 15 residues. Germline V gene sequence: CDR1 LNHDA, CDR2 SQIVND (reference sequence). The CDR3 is CASKTTGTGAYEQYF. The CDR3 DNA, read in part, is TGTGCCAGTAAAACCACCGGGACAGGAGCCTACGAG.

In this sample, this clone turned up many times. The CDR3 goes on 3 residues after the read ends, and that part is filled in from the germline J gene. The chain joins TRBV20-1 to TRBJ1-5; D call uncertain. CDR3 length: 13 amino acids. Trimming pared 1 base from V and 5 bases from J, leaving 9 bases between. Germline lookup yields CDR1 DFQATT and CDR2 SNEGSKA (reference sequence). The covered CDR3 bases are TGCAGTGCTAGAGTTCGCGGGGATCAGCCC. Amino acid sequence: CSARVRGDQP. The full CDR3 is CSARVRGDQPQHF.

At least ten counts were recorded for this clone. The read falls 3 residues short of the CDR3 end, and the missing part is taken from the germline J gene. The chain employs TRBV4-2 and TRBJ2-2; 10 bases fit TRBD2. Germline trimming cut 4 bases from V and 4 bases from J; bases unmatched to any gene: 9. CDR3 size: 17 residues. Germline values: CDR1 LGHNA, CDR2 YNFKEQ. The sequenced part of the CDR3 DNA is TGTGCCAGCAGCCCAGGGAATAGCGGGAGGAGCACCGGGGAG. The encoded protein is CASSPGNSGRSTGE. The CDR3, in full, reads CASSPGNSGRSTGELFF.

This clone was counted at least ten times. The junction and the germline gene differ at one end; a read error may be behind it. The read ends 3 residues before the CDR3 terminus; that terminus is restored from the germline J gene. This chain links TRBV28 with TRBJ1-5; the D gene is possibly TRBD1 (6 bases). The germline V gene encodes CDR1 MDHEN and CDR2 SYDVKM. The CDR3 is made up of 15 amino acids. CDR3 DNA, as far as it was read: TGTGCTAGCAGTTTGAAGGGGGTCCTTAATCAGCCC. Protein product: CASSLKGVLNQP. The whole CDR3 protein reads CASSLKGVLNQPQHF.

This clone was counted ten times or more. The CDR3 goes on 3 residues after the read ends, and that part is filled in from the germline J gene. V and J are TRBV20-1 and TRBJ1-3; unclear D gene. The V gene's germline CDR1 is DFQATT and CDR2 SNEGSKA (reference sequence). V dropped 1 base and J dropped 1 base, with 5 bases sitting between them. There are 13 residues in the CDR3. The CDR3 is CSARGLSGNTIYF. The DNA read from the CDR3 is TGCAGTGCTAGAGGGCTTTCTGGAAACACC.